This T cell receptor (beta chain) was captured by sequencing in a study of cytomegalovirus exposure and HLA in healthy donors. PCR primers comprised 60 Vbeta and 13 Jbeta primers. Produced via immunoSEQ multiplex PCR; TCRdb's table is partial and in-frame only. The table lists 170,000 or so clones, less than 90% of them singletons. Germline CDR1 reads SGHNT; CDR2 reads YYREEE (reference sequence). The trim removed 2 bases at V and 6 bases at J, leaving 7 bases unmatched. The CDR3 extends over 15 amino acids. The chain links TRBV5-4 to TRBJ2-5, with 10 bases matching TRBD1. The sequencing sample was made of PBMCs. This clonotype was sampled from a man aged 45-65 years in good health and CMV-seronegative. The CDR3 reads CASSLSLDRGKTQYF. CDR3 DNA: TGTGCCAGCAGCTTATCACTGGACAGGGGGAAGACCCAGTACTTC.